The present entry profiles one TCR beta chain with its context. Other DNA sequences from this sample encode an identical CDR3 as well. The data originate from a study of blood T cell repertoires in COVID-19. Turning to the study itself: The study drew acute and convalescent COVID-19 samples from the United States, Italy and Spain. The analysed material was cDNA or gDNA that came from T cells, B-cell-depleted T cells, or PBMCs.

Trimming removed 2 bases from V and 6 bases from J; junction bases left unmatched: 3. CDR3 size: 14 residues. CDR1 SGHTA and CDR2 FQGNSA come from the germline V gene. Per the original methods: It was from reference gene primer amplification that nucleated cell counts were estimated. Assay used: immunoSEQ multiplex PCR; TCRdb lists only in-frame clones, some missing. That table furnishes V, J and clone size, whereas the DNA furnished D and trimming. The table has 150,000 to 160,000 clones, approximately 86% seen once. Seattle patient enrollment occurred during active infection, with longitudinal follow-up thereafter.

Source material: peripheral blood. The V call is TRBV7-2, the J call TRBJ1-5; 8 nucleotides line up with TRBD1. The receptor's source is a man in his fifties or sixties with COVID-19, enrolled during active disease. CDR3 nucleotide sequence: TGTGCCAGCAGCTTACGACAGGGGAGTCAGCCCCAGCATTTT. It translates to CASSLRQGSQPQHF. Drawing the rest from reference TRBV7-2 and TRBJ1-5, the complete variable domain is GAGVSQSPSNKVTEKGKDVELRCDPISGHTALYWYRQSLGQGLEFLIYFQGNSAPDKSGLPSDRFSAERTGGSVSTLTIQRTQQEDSAVYLCASSLRQGSQPQHFGDGTRLSIL.